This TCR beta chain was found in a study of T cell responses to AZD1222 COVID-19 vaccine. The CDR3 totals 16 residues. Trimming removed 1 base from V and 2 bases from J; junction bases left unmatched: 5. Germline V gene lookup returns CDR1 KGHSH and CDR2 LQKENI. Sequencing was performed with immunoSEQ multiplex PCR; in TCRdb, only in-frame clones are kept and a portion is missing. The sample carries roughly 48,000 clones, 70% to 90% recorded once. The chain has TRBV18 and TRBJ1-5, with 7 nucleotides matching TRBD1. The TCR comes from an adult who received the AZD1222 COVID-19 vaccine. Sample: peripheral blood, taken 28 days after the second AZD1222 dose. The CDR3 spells CASSPQDRLGNQPQHF. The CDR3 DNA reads TGTGCCAGCTCACCACAGGACAGGCTGGGCAATCAGCCCCAGCATTTT.